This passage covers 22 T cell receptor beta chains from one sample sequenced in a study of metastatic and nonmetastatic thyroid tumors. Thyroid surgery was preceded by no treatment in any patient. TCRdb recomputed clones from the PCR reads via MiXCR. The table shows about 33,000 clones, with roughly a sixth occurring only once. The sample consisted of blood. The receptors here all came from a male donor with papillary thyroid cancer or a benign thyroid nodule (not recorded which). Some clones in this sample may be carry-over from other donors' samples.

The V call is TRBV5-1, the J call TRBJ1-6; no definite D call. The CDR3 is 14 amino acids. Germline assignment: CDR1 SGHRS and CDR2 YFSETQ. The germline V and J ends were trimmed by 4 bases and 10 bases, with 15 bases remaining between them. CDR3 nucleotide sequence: TGCGCCAGCAGCCTGGGAGAGGGATTATCACCCCTCCACTTT. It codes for CASSLGEGLSPLHF.

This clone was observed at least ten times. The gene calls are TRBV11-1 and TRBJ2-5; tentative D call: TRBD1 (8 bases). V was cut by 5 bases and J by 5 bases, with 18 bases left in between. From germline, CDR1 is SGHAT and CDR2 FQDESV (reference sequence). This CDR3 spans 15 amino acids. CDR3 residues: CASSGRTGRGETQYF. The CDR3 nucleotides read TGTGCCAGCAGCGGTCGGACAGGGAGGGGTGAGACCCAGTACTTC.

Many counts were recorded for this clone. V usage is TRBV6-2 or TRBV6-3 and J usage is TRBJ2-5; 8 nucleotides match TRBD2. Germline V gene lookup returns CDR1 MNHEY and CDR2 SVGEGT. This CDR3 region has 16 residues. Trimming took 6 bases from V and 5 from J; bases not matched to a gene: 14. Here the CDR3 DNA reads TGTGCCAGCAGATACCCCCGGGGGGGCGTTGGGGAGACCCAGTACTTC. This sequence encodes CASRYPRGGVGETQYF.

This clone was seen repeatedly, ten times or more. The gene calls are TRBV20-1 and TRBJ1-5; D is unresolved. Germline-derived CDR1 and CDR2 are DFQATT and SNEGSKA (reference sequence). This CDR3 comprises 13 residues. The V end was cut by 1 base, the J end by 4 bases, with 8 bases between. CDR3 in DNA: TGCAGTGCTAGAGGGCGGAGGAATCAGCCCCAGCATTTT. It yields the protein CSARGRRNQPQHF.

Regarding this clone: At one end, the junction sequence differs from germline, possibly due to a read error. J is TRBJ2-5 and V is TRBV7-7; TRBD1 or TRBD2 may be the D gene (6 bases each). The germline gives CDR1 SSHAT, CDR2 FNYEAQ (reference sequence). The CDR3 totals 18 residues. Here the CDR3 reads CASSLGPRGGGSKETQYF. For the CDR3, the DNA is TGTGCTAGCAGCTTAGGACCCAGGGGTGGGGGGTCTAAAGAGACCCAGTACTTC.

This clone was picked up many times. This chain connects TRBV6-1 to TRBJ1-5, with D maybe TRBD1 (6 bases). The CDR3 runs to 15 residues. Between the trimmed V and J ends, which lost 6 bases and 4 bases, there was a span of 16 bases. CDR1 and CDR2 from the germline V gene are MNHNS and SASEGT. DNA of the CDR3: TGTGCCAGCAGAGATCAGGGGTTAGGAAATCAGCCCCAGCATTTT. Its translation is CASRDQGLGNQPQHF.

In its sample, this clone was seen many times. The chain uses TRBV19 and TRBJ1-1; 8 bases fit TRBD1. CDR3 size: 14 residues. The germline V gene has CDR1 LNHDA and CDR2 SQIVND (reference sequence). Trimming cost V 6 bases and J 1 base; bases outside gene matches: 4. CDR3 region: CASSVGQGNTEAFF. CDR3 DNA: TGTGCCAGTAGCGTCGGACAGGGGAACACTGAAGCTTTCTTT.

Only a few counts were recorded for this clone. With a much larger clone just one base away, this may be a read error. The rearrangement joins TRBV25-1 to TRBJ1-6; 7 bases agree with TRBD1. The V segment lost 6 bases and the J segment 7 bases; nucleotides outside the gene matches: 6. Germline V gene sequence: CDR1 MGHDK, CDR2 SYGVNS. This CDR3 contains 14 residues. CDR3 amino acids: CASRHDRVNSPLHF. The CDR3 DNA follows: TGTGCCAGCAGACATGACAGGGTCAATTCACCCCTCCACTTT. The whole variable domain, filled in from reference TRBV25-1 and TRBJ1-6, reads EADIYQTPRYLVIGTGKKITLECSQTMGHDKMYWYQQDPGMELHLIHYSYGVNSTEKGDLSSESTVSRIRTEHFPLTLESARPSHTSQYLCASRHDRVNSPLHFGNGTRLTVT.

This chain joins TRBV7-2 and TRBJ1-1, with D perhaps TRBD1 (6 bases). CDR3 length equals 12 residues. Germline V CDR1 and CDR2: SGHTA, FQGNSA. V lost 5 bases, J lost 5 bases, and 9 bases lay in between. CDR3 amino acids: CASSIQGTEAFF. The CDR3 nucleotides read TGTGCCAGCAGCATTCAGGGGACTGAAGCTTTCTTT.

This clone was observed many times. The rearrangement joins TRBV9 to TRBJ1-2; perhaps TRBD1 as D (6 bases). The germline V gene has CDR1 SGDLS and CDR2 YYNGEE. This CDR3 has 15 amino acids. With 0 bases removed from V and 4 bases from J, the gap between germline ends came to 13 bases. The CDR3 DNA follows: TGTGCCAGCAGCGTAGGTTCGGGAGGGGGCTATGGCTACACCTTC. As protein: CASSVGSGGGYGYTF.

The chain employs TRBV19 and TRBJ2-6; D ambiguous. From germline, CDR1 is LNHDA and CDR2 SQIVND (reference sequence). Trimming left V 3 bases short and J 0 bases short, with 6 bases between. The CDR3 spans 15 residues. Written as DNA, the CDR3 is TGTGCCAGTAGTATCACGGGCTCTGGGGCCAACGTCCTGACTTTC. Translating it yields CASSITGSGANVLTF.

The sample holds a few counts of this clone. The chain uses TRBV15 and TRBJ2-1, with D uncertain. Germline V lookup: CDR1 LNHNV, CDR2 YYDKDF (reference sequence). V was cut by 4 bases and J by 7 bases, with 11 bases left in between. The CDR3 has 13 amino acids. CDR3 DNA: TGTGCCACCAGCACGCGGAAGATTAATGAGCAGTTCTTC. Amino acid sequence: CATSTRKINEQFF.

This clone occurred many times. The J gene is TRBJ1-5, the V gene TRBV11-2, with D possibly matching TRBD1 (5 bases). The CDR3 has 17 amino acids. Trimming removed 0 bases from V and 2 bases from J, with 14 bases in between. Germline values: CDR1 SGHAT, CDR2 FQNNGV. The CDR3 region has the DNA TGTGCCAGCAGCTTAGATTCGAGGGGATCGGGCAATCAGCCCCAGCATTTT. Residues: CASSLDSRGSGNQPQHF.

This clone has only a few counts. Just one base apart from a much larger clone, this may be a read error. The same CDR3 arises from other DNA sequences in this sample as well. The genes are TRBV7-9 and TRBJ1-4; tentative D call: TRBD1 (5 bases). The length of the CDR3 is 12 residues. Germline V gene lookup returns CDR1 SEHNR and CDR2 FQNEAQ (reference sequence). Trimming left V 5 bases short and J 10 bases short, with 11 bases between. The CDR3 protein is CASSETGVKLFF. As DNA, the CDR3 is TGTGCCAGCAGCGAGACGGGGGTAAAACTGTTTTTT.

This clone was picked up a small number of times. The CDR3 is CASKPERDSLREQYF. The CDR3, as DNA: TGTGCCAGCAAACCTGAGAGGGACTCGCTGCGAGAGCAGTACTTC. The rearrangement uses TRBV27 and TRBJ2-7; tentatively, D is TRBD2 (6 bases). V lost 7 bases to trimming and J lost 7 bases, with 23 bases between them. CDR1 and CDR2 (germline): MNHEY, SMNVEV (reference sequence). The CDR3 consists of 15 residues.

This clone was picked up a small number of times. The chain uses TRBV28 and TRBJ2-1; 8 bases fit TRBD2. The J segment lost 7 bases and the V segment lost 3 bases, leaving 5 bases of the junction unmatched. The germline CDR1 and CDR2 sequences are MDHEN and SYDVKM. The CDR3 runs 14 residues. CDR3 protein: CASSFPRGGNEQFF. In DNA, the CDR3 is TGTGCCAGCAGTTTCCCTCGGGGGGGGAATGAGCAGTTCTTC.

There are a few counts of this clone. The DNA for the CDR3 is TGTGCCAGCAGTCAACGACCGGGACTAGCGGGTCGCGACTACGAGCAGTACTTC. Translation gives CASSQRPGLAGRDYEQYF. The rearrangement joins TRBV6-1 to TRBJ2-7; TRBD2 agrees at 12 bases. Trimming took 5 bases from V and 3 from J; bases not matched to a gene: 14. Germline V gene lookup returns CDR1 MNHNS and CDR2 SASEGT. The CDR3 is 18 amino acids.

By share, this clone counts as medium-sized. CDR3 sequence: CASSWGSGRPYEQYF. CDR3 in DNA: TGTGCCAGCAGTTGGGGCAGCGGGAGACCCTACGAGCAGTACTTC. The rearrangement links TRBV6-1 to TRBJ2-7; 8 bases are shared with TRBD2. Germline V gives CDR1 MNHNS, CDR2 SASEGT. V lost 5 bases and J lost 2; bases outside the gene matches: 8. This CDR3 has 15 residues.

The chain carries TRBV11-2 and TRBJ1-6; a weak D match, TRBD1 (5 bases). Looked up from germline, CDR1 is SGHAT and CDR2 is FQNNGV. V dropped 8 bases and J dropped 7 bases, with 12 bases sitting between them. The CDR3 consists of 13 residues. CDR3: CASGAGGNSPLHF. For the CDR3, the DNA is TGTGCCAGCGGGGCCGGAGGGAATTCACCCCTCCACTTT.

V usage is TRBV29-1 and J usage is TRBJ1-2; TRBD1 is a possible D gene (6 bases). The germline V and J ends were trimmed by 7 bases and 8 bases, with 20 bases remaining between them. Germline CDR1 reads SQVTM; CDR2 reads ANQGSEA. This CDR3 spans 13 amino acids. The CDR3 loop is CSAMIQGGHGYTF. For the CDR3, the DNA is TGCAGCGCCATGATACAGGGAGGACACGGCTACACCTTC.

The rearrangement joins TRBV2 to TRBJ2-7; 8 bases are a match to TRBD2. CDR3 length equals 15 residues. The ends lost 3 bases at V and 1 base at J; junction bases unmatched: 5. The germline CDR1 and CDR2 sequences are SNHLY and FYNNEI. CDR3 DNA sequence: TGTGCCAGCAGTGAGAGACTAGCGAGTTCCTACGAGCAGTACTTC. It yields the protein CASSERLASSYEQYF. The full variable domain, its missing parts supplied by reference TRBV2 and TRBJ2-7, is EPEVTQTPSHQVTQMGQEVILRCVPISNHLYFYWYRQILGQKVEFLVSFYNNEISEKSEIFDDQFSVERPDGSNFTLKIRSTKLEDSAMYFCASSERLASSYEQYFGPGTRLTVT.

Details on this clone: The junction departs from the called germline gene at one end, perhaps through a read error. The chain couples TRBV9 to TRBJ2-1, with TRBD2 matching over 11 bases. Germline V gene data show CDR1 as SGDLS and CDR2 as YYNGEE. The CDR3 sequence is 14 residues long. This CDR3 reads CASTRLAGFNEKFF. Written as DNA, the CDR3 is TGCGCCAGCACCAGACTAGCGGGGTTTAATGAGAAGTTCTTC.